This T cell receptor beta chain was identified in a study of blood T cell repertoires in COVID-19. The overall study: The analysed material was cDNA or gDNA that came from T cells, B-cell-depleted T cells, or PBMCs.

The count of this clone is one. In the authors' methods: Counts of nucleated cells, estimated from reference gene primer amplification, were obtained. Clones were sequenced by immunoSEQ multiplex PCR, and TCRdb holds only the in-frame ones, with some missing. V and J calls and clone size are copied from that table; D and trimming were computed from the DNA. This sample has just over 300,000 clones, with more than 75% found just once. This CDR3 is built from 15 residues. V lost 2 bases to trimming and J lost 5 bases; unmatched junction nucleotides: 8. Looked up from germline, CDR1 is SGHRS and CDR2 is YFSETQ. Enrollees, about 18 to 89 years old, lived in approximately 25 US areas. Clinical histories supplied by participants themselves formed the basis of cohort assignment.

The sequencing sample was made of PBMCs or T cells enriched from blood (not recorded which). The V call is TRBV5-1, the J call TRBJ2-7; TRBD1 aligns across 9 bases. The source of this sequence is a man younger than 45 who had recovered from COVID-19. The CDR3, as DNA: TGCGCCAGCAGCTTAACAAGACAGGGGGTGGACGAGCAGTACTTC. It is translated as CASSLTRQGVDEQYF.